One and the same sample provided the 18 T cell receptor beta chains below, sequenced in a study of T cell changes during pregnancy in multiple sclerosis. TCRdb keeps only in-frame clones here, not all; method: immunoSEQ multiplex PCR. This sample carries tens of thousands of clones, roughly nine tenths of them seen once, and the ten largest clones take less than 0.4%. The sample in question was CD4+ T cells from peripheral blood mononuclear cells, obtained in the second trimester of pregnancy. These TCRs come from a female donor with multiple sclerosis, enrolled in a pregnancy study.

The gene calls are TRBV19 and TRBJ2-1; 11 bases line up with TRBD1. This CDR3 is 17 amino acids long. Germline assignment: CDR1 LNHDA and CDR2 SQIVND (reference sequence). J gave up 7 bases and V 5 bases, and 13 bases lay outside the gene matches. This chain's CDR3 is CASSFRTGGFSRNEQFF. CDR3 nucleotides: TGTGCCAGTAGTTTCCGGACAGGGGGCTTTTCTAGAAATGAGCAGTTCTTC.

The genes are TRBV7-9 and TRBJ1-3, with D hard to call. The CDR3 runs 16 residues. V lost 2 bases and J lost 0, with 11 bases in between. Germline lookup yields CDR1 SEHNR and CDR2 FQNEAQ (reference sequence). In nucleotides, the CDR3 is TGTGCCAGCAGCTTAAAGCGGGCCAGCTCTGGAAACACCATATATTTT. Its translation: CASSLKRASSGNTIYF. The variable domain in full, completed from reference TRBV7-9 and TRBJ1-3, reads DTGVSQNPRHKITKRGQNVTFRCDPISEHNRLYWYRQTLGQGPEFLTYFQNEAQLEKSRLLSDRFSAERPKGSFSTLEIQRTEQGDSAMYLCASSLKRASSGNTIYFGEGSWLTVV.

The gene calls are TRBV27 and TRBJ2-3; 11 bases fit TRBD2. Germline values: CDR1 MNHEY, CDR2 SMNVEV (reference sequence). The CDR3 is 19 amino acids. The trim removed 4 bases at V and 1 base at J, leaving 13 bases unmatched. The CDR3 region is CASSSIAGGFFGGTDTQYF. DNA for the CDR3: TGTGCCAGCAGTTCTATAGCGGGAGGGTTTTTTGGTGGCACAGATACGCAGTATTTT.

This clone was counted a single time. The chain has TRBV7-2 and TRBJ2-7; D may be TRBD2 (6 bases). The CDR3 consists of 13 residues. Germline V gene sequence: CDR1 SGHTA, CDR2 FQGNSA. Trimming removed 5 bases at V and 11 bases at J, with 19 bases between. The CDR3 coding sequence is TGTGCCAGCAGCCGCACGACTAGGTTGTTGGAGTACTTC. This encodes CASSRTTRLLEYF.

The chain recombines TRBV5-4 with TRBJ2-7, with 14 bases fitting TRBD2. The CDR3 has 16 residues. With V trimmed by 0 bases and J by 4 bases, 3 bases remained unmatched. The germline CDR1 and CDR2 sequences are SGHNT and YYREEE (reference sequence). CDR3 sequence: CASSLAGLAGVYEQYF. DNA for the CDR3: TGTGCCAGCAGCTTGGCGGGACTAGCGGGAGTGTACGAGCAGTACTTC.

This clone has just a few counts. The genes are TRBV6-1 and TRBJ1-1; no firm D call. The CDR3 consists of 14 residues. Germline V CDR1 and CDR2: MNHNS, SASEGT. Trimming stripped 5 bases from V and 1 base from J, with 11 bases between. CDR3 coding DNA: TGTGCCAGCAGTTCACCTGAGGAGAACACTGAAGCTTTCTTT. Its translation: CASSSPEENTEAFF.

This chain connects TRBV6-5 to TRBJ1-5, with no clear D. Trimming stripped 4 bases from V and 0 bases from J, with 10 bases between. The CDR3 loop spans 15 amino acids. Germline lookup yields CDR1 MNHEY and CDR2 SVGAGI. As DNA, the CDR3 is TGTGCCAGCAGTTTACACGAATATAGCAATCAGCCCCAGCATTTT. Protein: CASSLHEYSNQPQHF.

The chain recombines TRBV6-1 with TRBJ2-7; TRBD2 matches 7 bases. Germline V gives CDR1 MNHNS, CDR2 SASEGT. V shed 4 bases, J shed 2 bases, and the junction held 2 bases outside the gene matches. The CDR3 is 13 amino acids. CDR3 amino acids: CASSVGGPYEQYF. CDR3 DNA: TGTGCCAGCAGTGTGGGAGGGCCCTACGAGCAGTACTTC.

This clone was seen a handful of times. The chain employs TRBV11-2 and TRBJ2-5; D is unclear. V dropped 0 bases and J dropped 2 bases, with 10 bases sitting between them. Looked up from germline, CDR1 is SGHAT and CDR2 is FQNNGV. This CDR3 has 15 residues. The CDR3 sequence: CASSLDGLVQETQYF. The CDR3 DNA reads as TGTGCCAGCAGCTTAGACGGTTTGGTACAAGAGACCCAGTACTTC.

This rearrangement joins TRBV6-5 to TRBJ2-3, with 11 bases identical to TRBD1. CDR3 length equals 13 residues. CDR1 MNHEY and CDR2 SVGAGI come from the germline V gene. V shed 4 bases and J 8 bases; nucleotides not matched to a gene: 2. DNA for the CDR3: TGTGCCAGCAGTTGGGGACAGGGGGTTACGCAGTATTTT. This codes for CASSWGQGVTQYF.

This sequence joins TRBV18 and TRBJ2-3; D perhaps matches TRBD2 (6 bases). Between the trimmed V and J ends, which lost 3 bases and 2 bases, there was a span of 12 bases. There are 15 residues in the CDR3. The V gene's germline CDR1 is KGHSH and CDR2 LQKENI. CDR3 loop: CASSPKLANTDTQYF. Here the CDR3 DNA reads TGTGCCAGCTCACCCAAACTAGCAAACACAGATACGCAGTATTTT.

The gene calls are TRBV11-2 and TRBJ1-1; 11 bases agree with TRBD1. Trimming cost V 0 bases and J 1 base; bases outside gene matches: 10. Per the germline V gene, CDR1 is SGHAT and CDR2 is FQNNGV. The CDR3 totals 19 residues. The CDR3 coding sequence is TGTGCCAGCAGCTTAGAATCCGGAGGACAGGGGGCGCGGAACACTGAAGCTTTCTTT. Translating it yields CASSLESGGQGARNTEAFF.

The V call is TRBV25-1, the J call TRBJ1-2; TRBD1 might be the D (5 bases). The length of the CDR3 is 17 residues. V was cut by 1 base and J by 4 bases, with 19 bases left in between. The germline CDR1 and CDR2 sequences are MGHDK and SYGVNS. The CDR3 loop reads CASSESGGVGESYGYTF. CDR3 coding DNA: TGTGCCAGCAGTGAATCCGGAGGGGTGGGAGAAAGCTATGGCTACACCTTC.

The genes are TRBV28 and TRBJ2-3, with 11 positions matching TRBD2. Germline V gene lookup returns CDR1 MDHEN and CDR2 SYDVKM. The CDR3 spans 15 residues. V gave up 7 bases and J gave up 4 bases; unmatched junction bases: 7. The CDR3 DNA follows: TGTGCCAGCACCGAAGTAGCGGGAGGGGCAGATACGCAGTATTTT. Its protein is CASTEVAGGADTQYF.

The chain has TRBV7-2 and TRBJ1-1; 7 nucleotides match TRBD1. Germline V gives CDR1 SGHTA, CDR2 FQGNSA. V shed 5 bases and J 4 bases; nucleotides not matched to a gene: 7. This CDR3 has 14 amino acids. The CDR3 sequence: CASSLAQGTTEAFF. The CDR3 coding sequence is TGTGCCAGCAGCCTGGCACAGGGGACCACTGAAGCTTTCTTT.

The chain carries TRBV6-5 and TRBJ2-7; D not resolved. The CDR3 runs 13 residues. Between the trimmed V and J ends, which lost 5 bases and 2 bases, there was a span of 10 bases. CDR1 is MNHEY, CDR2 SVGAGI, per germline. Written as DNA, the CDR3 is TGTGCCAGCAGTCTAAAGGCGGCCTACGAGCAGTACTTC. Its protein is CASSLKAAYEQYF.

The V call is TRBV9, the J call TRBJ1-1, with 7 bases matching TRBD1. The CDR3 loop spans 14 amino acids. The ends lost 4 bases at V and 3 bases at J; junction bases unmatched: 6. Germline CDR1 SGDLS, CDR2 YYNGEE. The CDR3 DNA follows: TGTGCCAGCAGCCCCCCCGACAGGGACACTGAAGCTTTCTTT. This codes for CASSPPDRDTEAFF.

J is TRBJ1-2 and V is TRBV18; 7 bases align to TRBD1. V gave up 2 bases and J gave up 4 bases; unmatched junction bases: 7. The CDR3 runs 15 residues. CDR1 is KGHSH, CDR2 LQKENI, per germline. The CDR3 DNA follows: TGTGCCAGCTCACCATTCCAGGGGGAAAGCTATGGCTACACCTTC. This encodes CASSPFQGESYGYTF.